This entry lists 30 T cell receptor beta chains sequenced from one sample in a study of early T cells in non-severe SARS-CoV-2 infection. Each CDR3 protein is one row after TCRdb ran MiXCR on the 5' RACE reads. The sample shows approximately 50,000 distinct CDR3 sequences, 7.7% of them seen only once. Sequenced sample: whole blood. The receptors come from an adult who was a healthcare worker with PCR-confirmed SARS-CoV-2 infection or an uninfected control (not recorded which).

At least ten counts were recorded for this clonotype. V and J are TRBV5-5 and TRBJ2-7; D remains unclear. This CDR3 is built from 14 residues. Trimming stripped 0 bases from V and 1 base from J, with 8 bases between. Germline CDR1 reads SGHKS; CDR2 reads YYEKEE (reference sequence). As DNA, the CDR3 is TGTGCCAGCAGCTTGGAGTGGGTATCCTACGAGCAGTACTTC. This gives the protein CASSLEWVSYEQYF. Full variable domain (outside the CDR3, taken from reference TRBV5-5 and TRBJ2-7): DAGVTQSPTHLIKTRGQQVTLRCSPISGHKSVSWYQQVLGQGPQFIFQYYEKEERGRGNFPDRFSARQFPNYSSELNVNALLLGDSALYLCASSLEWVSYEQYFGPGTRLTVT.

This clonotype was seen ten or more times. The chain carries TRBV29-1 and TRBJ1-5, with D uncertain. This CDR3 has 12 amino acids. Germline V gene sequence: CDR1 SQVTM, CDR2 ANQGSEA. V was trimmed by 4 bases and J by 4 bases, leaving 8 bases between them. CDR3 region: CSVGGGNQPQHF. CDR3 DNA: TGCAGCGTTGGGGGAGGGAATCAGCCCCAGCATTTT.

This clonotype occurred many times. CDR3 protein: CASSLYRRGDYGYTF. As DNA, the CDR3 is TGTGCCAGCAGTTTATACCGCAGGGGTGACTATGGCTACACCTTC. The chain combines TRBV28 with TRBJ1-2, with D tentatively TRBD1 (6 bases). Trimming removed 1 base from V and 3 bases from J, with 12 bases in between. CDR1 is MDHEN, CDR2 SYDVKM, per germline. The CDR3 is made up of 15 amino acids.

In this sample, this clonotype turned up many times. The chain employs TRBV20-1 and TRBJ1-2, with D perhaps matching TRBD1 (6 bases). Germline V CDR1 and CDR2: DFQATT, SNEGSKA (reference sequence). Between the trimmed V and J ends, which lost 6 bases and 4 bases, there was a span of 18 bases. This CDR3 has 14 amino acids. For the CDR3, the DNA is TGCAGTGCCAGAAACAGGGACGGAGGCTATGGCTACACCTTC. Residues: CSARNRDGGYGYTF.

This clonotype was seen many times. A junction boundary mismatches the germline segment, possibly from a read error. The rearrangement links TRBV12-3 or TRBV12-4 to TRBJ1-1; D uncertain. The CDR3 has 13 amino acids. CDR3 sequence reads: CASSSPEGTEAFF. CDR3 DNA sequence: TGTGCCAGCAGTTCCCCAGAGGGCACTGAAGCCTTCTTT.

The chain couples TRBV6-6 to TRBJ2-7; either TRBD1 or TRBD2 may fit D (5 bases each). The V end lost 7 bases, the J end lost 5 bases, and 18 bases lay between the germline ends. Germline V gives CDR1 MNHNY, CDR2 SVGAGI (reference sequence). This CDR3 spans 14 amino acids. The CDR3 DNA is TGTGCCAGCACCTTGGCTCCCCGGGACGACGAGCAGTACTTC. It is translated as CASTLAPRDDEQYF.

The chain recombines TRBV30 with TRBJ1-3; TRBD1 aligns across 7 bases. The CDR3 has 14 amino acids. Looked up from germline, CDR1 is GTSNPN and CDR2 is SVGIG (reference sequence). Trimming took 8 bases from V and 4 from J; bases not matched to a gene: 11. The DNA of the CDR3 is TGTGCCGGCAATCGACAGGGCTCGGGAAACACCATATATTTT. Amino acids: CAGNRQGSGNTIYF.

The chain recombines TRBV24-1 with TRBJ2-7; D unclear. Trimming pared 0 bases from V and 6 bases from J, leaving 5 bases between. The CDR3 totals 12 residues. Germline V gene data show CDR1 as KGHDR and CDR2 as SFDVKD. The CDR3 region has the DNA TGTGCCACCAGTGATTTGTTGGGCGAGCAGTACTTC. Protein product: CATSDLLGEQYF.

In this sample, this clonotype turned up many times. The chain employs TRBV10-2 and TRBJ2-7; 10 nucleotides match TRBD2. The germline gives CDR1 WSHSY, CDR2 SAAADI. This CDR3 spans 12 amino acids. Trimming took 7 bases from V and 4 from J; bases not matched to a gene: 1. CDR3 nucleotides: TGCGCCAGCAAGGGACTAGCGTACGAGCAGTACTTC. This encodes CASKGLAYEQYF.

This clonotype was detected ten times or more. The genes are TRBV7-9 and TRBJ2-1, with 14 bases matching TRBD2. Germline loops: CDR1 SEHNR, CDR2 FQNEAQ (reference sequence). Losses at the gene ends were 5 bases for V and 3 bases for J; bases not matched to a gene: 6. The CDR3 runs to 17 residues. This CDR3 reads CASSLRGLAGDYNEQFF. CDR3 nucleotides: TGTGCCAGCAGCCTTCGGGGACTAGCGGGAGACTACAATGAGCAGTTCTTC.

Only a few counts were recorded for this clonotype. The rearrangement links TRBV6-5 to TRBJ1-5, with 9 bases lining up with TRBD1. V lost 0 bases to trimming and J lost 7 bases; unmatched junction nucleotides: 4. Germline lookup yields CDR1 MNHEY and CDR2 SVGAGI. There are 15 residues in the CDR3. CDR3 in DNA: TGTGCCAGCAGTTACTCCCGGACAGGGGCCCAGCCCCAGCATTTT. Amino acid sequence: CASSYSRTGAQPQHF.

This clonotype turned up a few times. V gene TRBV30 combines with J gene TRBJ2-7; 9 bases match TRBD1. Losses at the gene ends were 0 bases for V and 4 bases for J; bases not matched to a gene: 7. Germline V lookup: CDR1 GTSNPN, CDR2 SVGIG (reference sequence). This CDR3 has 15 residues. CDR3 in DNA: TGTGCCTGGAGTGTGACCGGGACAGGGATGTACGAGCAGTACTTC. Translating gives CAWSVTGTGMYEQYF.

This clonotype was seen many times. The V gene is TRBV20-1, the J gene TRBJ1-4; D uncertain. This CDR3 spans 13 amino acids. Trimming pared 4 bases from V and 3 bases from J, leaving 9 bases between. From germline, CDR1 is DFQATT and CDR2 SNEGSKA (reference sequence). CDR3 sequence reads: CSAIHRANEKLFF. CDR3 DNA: TGCAGTGCTATACACAGAGCTAATGAAAAACTGTTTTTT.

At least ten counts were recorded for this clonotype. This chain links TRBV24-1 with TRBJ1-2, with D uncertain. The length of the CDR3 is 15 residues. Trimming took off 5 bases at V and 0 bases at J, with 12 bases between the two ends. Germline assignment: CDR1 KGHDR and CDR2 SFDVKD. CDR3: CATSGSGYPNYGYTF. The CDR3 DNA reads TGTGCCACCAGTGGCTCAGGATATCCTAACTATGGCTACACCTTC.

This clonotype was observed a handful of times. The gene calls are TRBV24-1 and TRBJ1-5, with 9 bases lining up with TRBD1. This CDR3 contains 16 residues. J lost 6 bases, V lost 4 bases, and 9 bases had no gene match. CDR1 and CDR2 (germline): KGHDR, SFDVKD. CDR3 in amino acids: CATSDGRGTGFQPQHF. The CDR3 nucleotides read TGTGCCACCAGTGACGGCCGAGGGACAGGGTTTCAGCCCCAGCATTTT.

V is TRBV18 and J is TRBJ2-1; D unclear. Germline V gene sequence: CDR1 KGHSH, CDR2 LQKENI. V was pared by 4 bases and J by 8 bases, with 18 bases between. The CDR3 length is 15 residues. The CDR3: CASSLTISNVDEQFF. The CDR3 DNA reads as TGTGCCAGCTCACTCACCATTTCCAACGTCGATGAGCAGTTCTTC.

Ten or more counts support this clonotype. In nucleotides, the CDR3 is TGTGCCAGCAGCCAATTTCAGGACATCCCAGGGTTGTTCTTC. Translating it yields CASSQFQDIPGLFF. The gene calls are TRBV14 and TRBJ2-1; D possibly corresponds to TRBD1 (5 bases). Per germline, CDR1 SGHDN and CDR2 FVKESK. Trimming took 2 bases from V and 15 from J, leaving 20 bases between them. This CDR3 spans 14 amino acids.

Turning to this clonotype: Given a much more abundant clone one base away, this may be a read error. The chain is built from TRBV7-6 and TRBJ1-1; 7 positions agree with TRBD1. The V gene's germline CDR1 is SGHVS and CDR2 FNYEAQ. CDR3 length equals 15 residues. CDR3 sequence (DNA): TGTGTCAGCAGCTACAGGGACAGACCTACGACTGAAGCTTTCTTT. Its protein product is CVSSYRDRPTTEAFF.

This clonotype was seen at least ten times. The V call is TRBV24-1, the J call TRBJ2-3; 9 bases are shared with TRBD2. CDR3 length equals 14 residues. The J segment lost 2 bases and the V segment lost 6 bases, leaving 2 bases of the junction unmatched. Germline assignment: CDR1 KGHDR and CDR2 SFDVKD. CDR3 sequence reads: CATSSGGTTDTQYF. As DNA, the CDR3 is TGTGCCACCAGTAGCGGGGGGACCACAGATACGCAGTATTTT.

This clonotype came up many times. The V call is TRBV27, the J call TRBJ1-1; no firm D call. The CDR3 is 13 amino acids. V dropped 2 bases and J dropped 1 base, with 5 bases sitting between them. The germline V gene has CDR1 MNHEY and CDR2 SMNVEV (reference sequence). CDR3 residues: CASSLKGNTEAFF. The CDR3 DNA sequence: TGTGCCAGCAGTTTAAAGGGGAACACTGAAGCTTTCTTT.

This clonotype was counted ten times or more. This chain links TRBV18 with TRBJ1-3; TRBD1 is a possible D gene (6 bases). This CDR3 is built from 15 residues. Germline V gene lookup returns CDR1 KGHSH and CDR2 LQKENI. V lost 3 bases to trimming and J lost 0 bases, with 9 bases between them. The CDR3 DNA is TGTGCCAGCTCACCCGACAGGACCTCTGGAAACACCATATATTTT. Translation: CASSPDRTSGNTIYF. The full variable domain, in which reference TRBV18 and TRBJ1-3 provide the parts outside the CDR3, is NAGVMQNPRHLVRRRGQEARLRCSPMKGHSHVYWYRQLPEEGLKFMVYLQKENIIDESGMPKERFSAEFPKEGPSILRIQQVVRGDSAAYFCASSPDRTSGNTIYFGEGSWLTVV.

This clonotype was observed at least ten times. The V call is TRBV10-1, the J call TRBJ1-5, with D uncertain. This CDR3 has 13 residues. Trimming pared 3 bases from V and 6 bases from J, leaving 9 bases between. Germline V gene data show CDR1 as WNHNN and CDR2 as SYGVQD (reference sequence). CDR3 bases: TGCGCCAGCAGTGAAAACCCCGGTCAGCCCCAGCATTTT. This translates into CASSENPGQPQHF.

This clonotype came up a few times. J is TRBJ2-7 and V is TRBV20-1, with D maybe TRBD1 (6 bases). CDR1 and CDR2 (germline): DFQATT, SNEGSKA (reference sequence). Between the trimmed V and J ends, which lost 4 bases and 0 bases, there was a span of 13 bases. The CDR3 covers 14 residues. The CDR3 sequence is CSAIYRDSSYEQYF. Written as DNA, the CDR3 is TGCAGTGCTATATACAGGGATAGCTCCTACGAGCAGTACTTC.

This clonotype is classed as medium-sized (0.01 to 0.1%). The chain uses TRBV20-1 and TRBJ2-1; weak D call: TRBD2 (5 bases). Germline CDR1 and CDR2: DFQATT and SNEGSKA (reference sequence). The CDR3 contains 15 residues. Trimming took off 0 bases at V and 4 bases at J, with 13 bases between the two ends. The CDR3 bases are TGCAGTGCTAGAGATCTATCACTAGAGTACAATGAGCAGTTCTTC. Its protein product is CSARDLSLEYNEQFF.

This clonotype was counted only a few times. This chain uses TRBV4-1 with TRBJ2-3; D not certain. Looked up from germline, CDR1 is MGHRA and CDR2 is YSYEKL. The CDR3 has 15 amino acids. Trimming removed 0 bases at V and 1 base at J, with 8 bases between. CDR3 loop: CASSQELVGTDTQYF. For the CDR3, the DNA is TGCGCCAGCAGCCAAGAATTAGTCGGCACAGATACGCAGTATTTT.

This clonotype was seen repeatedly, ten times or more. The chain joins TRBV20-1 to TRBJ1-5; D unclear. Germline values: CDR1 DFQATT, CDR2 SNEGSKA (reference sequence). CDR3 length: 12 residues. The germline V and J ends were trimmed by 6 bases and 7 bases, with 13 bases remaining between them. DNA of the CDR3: TGCAGTGCCACTCAAACCGGGCAGCCCCAGCATTTT. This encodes CSATQTGQPQHF.

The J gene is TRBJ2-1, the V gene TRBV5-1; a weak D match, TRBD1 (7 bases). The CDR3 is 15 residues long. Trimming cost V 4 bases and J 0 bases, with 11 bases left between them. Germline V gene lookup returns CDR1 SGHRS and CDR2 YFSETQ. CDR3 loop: CASSPGDSSYNEQFF. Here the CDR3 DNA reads TGCGCCAGCAGCCCGGGGGACAGCTCCTACAATGAGCAGTTCTTC.

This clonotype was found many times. This CDR3 reads CASSILGTSNQPQHF. CDR3 DNA: TGTGCCAGTAGTATTCTGGGTACCAGCAATCAGCCCCAGCATTTT. V is TRBV19 and J is TRBJ1-5; D gene ambiguous. This CDR3 has 15 residues. Deletions cut 3 bases from V and 1 base from J, with 10 bases between. Germline CDR1 is LNHDA and CDR2 is SQIVND (reference sequence).

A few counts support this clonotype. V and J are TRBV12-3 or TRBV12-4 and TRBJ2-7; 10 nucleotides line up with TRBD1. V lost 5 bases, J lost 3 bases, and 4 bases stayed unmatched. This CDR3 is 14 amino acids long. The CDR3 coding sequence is TGTGCCAGCAGTCCTAGGACAGGGGGCTACGAGCAGTACTTC. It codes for CASSPRTGGYEQYF.

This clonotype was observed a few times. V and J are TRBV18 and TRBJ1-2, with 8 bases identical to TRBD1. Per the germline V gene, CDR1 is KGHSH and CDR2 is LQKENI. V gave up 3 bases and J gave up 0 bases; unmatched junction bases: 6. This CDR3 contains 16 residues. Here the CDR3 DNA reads TGTGCCAGCTCACCCAGGGGGCGCGAGGCTAACTATGGCTACACCTTC. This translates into CASSPRGREANYGYTF.